This entry concerns a single T cell receptor beta chain. Its antigen is as yet unknown. The sample comes from a study of cytomegalovirus exposure and HLA in healthy donors. This CDR3 spans 16 amino acids. Trimming shortened V by 2 bases and J by 5 bases, and 15 bases separated the two germline ends. Germline V gives CDR1 KGHSH, CDR2 LQKENI. Study-level findings and limits: Cytomegalovirus association was listed for about 150 TCR beta chains. Earlier analysis yielded a pattern in which most TCR beta V segments were productive about 90% or about 30% of the time. Solely CMV serostatus was available to characterize immune exposure. TRBV6-2, TRBV6-3 and some other V segments were excluded as indistinguishable.

Vbeta (60) and Jbeta (13) primers were used in the PCR. Using immunoSEQ multiplex PCR, the repertoire was profiled, and TCRdb retains in-frame clones only, with some absent. The sample contains roughly 60,000 clones, about 77% of which appear only once. Sequences were obtained from PBMCs. The sequence derives from a woman between 25 and 40 years old in good health and CMV-seronegative. The chain combines TRBV18 with TRBJ1-4; maybe TRBD1 (6 bases). The CDR3 nucleotides read TGTGCCAGCTCACCAGCAGGGGCCTCTAAGAATGAAAAACTGTTTTTT. Its protein is CASSPAGASKNEKLFF.